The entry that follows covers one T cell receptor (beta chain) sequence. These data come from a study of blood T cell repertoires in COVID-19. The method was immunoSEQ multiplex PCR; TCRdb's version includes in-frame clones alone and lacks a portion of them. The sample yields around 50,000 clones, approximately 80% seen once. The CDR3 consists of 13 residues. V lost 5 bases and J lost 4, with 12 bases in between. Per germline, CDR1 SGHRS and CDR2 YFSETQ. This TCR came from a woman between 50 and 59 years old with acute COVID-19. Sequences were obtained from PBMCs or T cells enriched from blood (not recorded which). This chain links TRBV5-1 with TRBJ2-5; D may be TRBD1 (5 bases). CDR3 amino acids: CASSRQSGETQYF. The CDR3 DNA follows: TGCGCCAGCAGTAGACAGTCCGGAGAGACCCAGTACTTC.